This TCR beta chain came from a study of T cells in Graves' hyperthyroidism and ophthalmopathy. With 4 bases removed from V and 6 bases from J, the gap between germline ends came to 15 bases. There are 15 residues in the CDR3. Germline V gives CDR1 LGHDT, CDR2 YNNKEL (reference sequence). TCR beta CDR3 regions were amplified from RNA. Using the HTBI primer set, a first-round RT-PCR was run on the TCR CDR3. TCRdb re-analysed the multiplex PCR reads in MiXCR, keeping a single row per CDR3 protein. The data show roughly 400,000 distinct CDR3 sequences, about 14% seen once. The clonotype originates from a man aged 50 or older with Graves' ophthalmopathy. Material: blood. The genes are TRBV3-1 and TRBJ1-4; D remains ambiguous. The CDR3, as DNA: TGTGCCAGCAGCCGCCGAGGACCGTCGGATGAAAAACTGTTTTTT. Translation: CASSRRGPSDEKLFF.